The 16 T cell receptor beta chains given below trace back to one sample, sequenced in a study of blood T cell repertoires in COVID-19. TCRdb keeps only in-frame clones here, not all; method: immunoSEQ multiplex PCR. The repertoire consists of a few hundred thousand clones, with about 89% occurring once and the leading ten covering 8% to 10%. Input material: PBMCs or T cells enriched from blood (not recorded which). The receptors originated from a man aged 35-49 years who had recovered from COVID-19.

This chain connects TRBV10-3 to TRBJ2-5; 11 nucleotides match TRBD2. Trimming at V came to 3 bases and at J to 2 bases, leaving 2 bases not matched to a gene. The CDR3 extends over 15 amino acids. Germline V gene sequence: CDR1 ENHRY, CDR2 SYGVKD. The CDR3 DNA is TGTGCCATCAGTGATTGGACTAGCGGGCAAGAGACCCAGTACTTC. Protein sequence: CAISDWTSGQETQYF.

As to this clone: Other DNA sequences within the sample encode an identical CDR3. The chain recombines TRBV6-6 with TRBJ1-1, with D hard to call. Trimming took off 2 bases at V and 7 bases at J, with 8 bases between the two ends. Looked up from germline, CDR1 is MNHNY and CDR2 is SVGAGI (reference sequence). This CDR3 is 12 amino acids long. DNA for the CDR3: TGTGCCAGCAGTTACGGGAGCGGTGAAGCTTTCTTT. Protein sequence: CASSYGSGEAFF.

The rearrangement uses TRBV30 and TRBJ2-7, with D possibly matching TRBD1 (6 bases). Trimming stripped 3 bases from V and 6 bases from J, with 9 bases between. Germline values: CDR1 GTSNPN, CDR2 SVGIG (reference sequence). This CDR3 contains 11 residues. CDR3 nucleotide sequence: TGTGCCTGGAGCTCAGGGGTCGAGCAGTACTTC. Protein product: CAWSSGVEQYF.

V gene TRBV24-1 combines with J gene TRBJ1-2; TRBD1 agrees at 8 bases. Losses at the gene ends were 5 bases for V and 6 bases for J; bases not matched to a gene: 19. The CDR3 runs 18 residues. Germline values: CDR1 KGHDR, CDR2 SFDVKD. CDR3 bases: TGTGCCACCAGTGGCGGACAGGGAGGGGGCTCTAGAGGAGATGGCTACACCTTC. Protein product: CATSGGQGGGSRGDGYTF.

V gene TRBV4-2 combines with J gene TRBJ1-4; D is undetermined. V lost 5 bases and J 0 bases, leaving 10 bases between the germline ends. Germline assignment: CDR1 LGHNA and CDR2 YNFKEQ. The CDR3 is 15 amino acids. The CDR3 DNA is TGTGCCAGCAGCACACCAGATGCAACTAATGAAAAACTGTTTTTT. It yields the protein CASSTPDATNEKLFF.

In DNA, the CDR3 is TGCGCCAGCAGCCAAGAATCTGAGTGGCTCCGATCCCCTAGCTCCTACAATGAGCAGTTCTTC. Protein: CASSQESEWLRSPSSYNEQFF. The chain is built from TRBV4-1 and TRBJ2-1; no firm D call. Trimming stripped 0 bases from V and 0 bases from J, with 24 bases between. The CDR3 has 21 amino acids. Germline V CDR1 and CDR2: MGHRA, YSYEKL.

The J gene is TRBJ2-3, the V gene TRBV12-5, with a possible D match to TRBD1 (5 bases). The ends were cut back, 3 bases at V and 4 bases at J, with 11 bases in the middle. This CDR3 is built from 14 residues. CDR1 and CDR2 (germline): LGHNT, FRNRAP. The CDR3: CASGFSTRADTQYF. Here the CDR3 DNA reads TGTGCTAGTGGTTTCTCTACCAGGGCAGATACGCAGTATTTT.

The chain carries TRBV6-5 and TRBJ1-5; the match to TRBD1 covers 10 bases. The V gene end was trimmed by 6 bases and the J gene end by 6 bases; junction bases not matched to a gene: 2. The CDR3 contains 13 residues. Germline CDR1 is MNHEY and CDR2 is SVGAGI. CDR3 nucleotides: TGTGCCAGCAGGGGGACAGGGGTTCAGCCCCAGCATTTT. Translating it yields CASRGTGVQPQHF.

This clone was picked up one time. The J gene is TRBJ1-5, the V gene TRBV28; no reliable D call. CDR1 and CDR2 (germline): MDHEN, SYDVKM. The CDR3 has 16 amino acids. The V gene lost 6 bases and the J gene lost 6 bases, with 21 bases spanning the gap. CDR3 in amino acids: CASSDPGSSVGQPQHF. CDR3 DNA: TGTGCCAGCAGCGATCCGGGATCCTCGGTCGGTCAGCCCCAGCATTTT.

This sequence joins TRBV24-1 and TRBJ1-4; 7 bases line up with TRBD1. There are 15 residues in the CDR3. The ends lost 0 bases at V and 7 bases at J; junction bases unmatched: 4. CDR1 KGHDR and CDR2 SFDVKD come from the germline V gene. CDR3 nucleotide sequence: TGTGCCACCAGTGATTTGAAGGGGGCCGGTGAAAAACTGTTTTTT. Amino acid sequence: CATSDLKGAGEKLFF.

The chain carries TRBV7-3 and TRBJ2-1; possibly TRBD2 for D (6 bases). This CDR3 region has 14 residues. Germline CDR1 is SGHTA and CDR2 is FQGTGA. Trimming removed 4 bases at V and 6 bases at J, with 13 bases between. The CDR3 loop reads CASSSGLPFNEQFF. The CDR3 DNA sequence: TGTGCCAGCAGCTCGGGACTTCCTTTCAATGAGCAGTTCTTC. The variable domain in full, with the rest retrieved from reference TRBV7-3 and TRBJ2-1, is GAGVSQTPSNKVTEKGKYVELRCDPISGHTALYWYRQSLGQGPEFLIYFQGTGAADDSGLPNDRFFAVRPEGSVSTLKIQRTERGDSAVYLCASSSGLPFNEQFFGPGTRLTVL.

CDR3 DNA: TGTGCCAGCTCAATACAGGGAGTCGGCACTGAAGCTTTCTTT. This encodes CASSIQGVGTEAFF. This chain connects TRBV18 to TRBJ1-1, with a possible D match to TRBD1 (6 bases). V dropped 5 bases and J dropped 4 bases, with 14 bases sitting between them. Germline-derived CDR1 and CDR2 are KGHSH and LQKENI. The CDR3 consists of 14 residues. The full variable domain, rest sourced from reference TRBV18 and TRBJ1-1, is NAGVMQNPRHLVRRRGQEARLRCSPMKGHSHVYWYRQLPEEGLKFMVYLQKENIIDESGMPKERFSAEFPKEGPSILRIQQVVRGDSAAYFCASSIQGVGTEAFFGQGTRLTVV.

The rearrangement joins TRBV4-2 to TRBJ2-7, with D tentatively TRBD1 (6 bases). The CDR3 contains 15 residues. CDR1 and CDR2 (germline): LGHNA, YNFKEQ. Deletions cut 1 base from V and 2 bases from J, with 12 bases between. The CDR3 region is CASSQASGQTYEQYF. The CDR3, as DNA: TGTGCCAGCAGCCAAGCTTCGGGACAAACCTACGAGCAGTACTTC.

Only a few counts were recorded for this clone. The chain combines TRBV7-9 with TRBJ1-1, with D possibly TRBD1 on 5 matching bases. Trimming removed 0 bases at V and 0 bases at J, with 14 bases between. Germline CDR1 and CDR2: SEHNR and FQNEAQ (reference sequence). The CDR3 sequence is 17 residues long. CDR3 protein: CASSLARGGNMNTEAFF. The CDR3 region has the DNA TGTGCCAGCAGCTTAGCTCGGGGGGGAAACATGAACACTGAAGCTTTCTTT. The variable domain in full, with the rest retrieved from reference TRBV7-9 and TRBJ1-1, is DTGVSQNPRHKITKRGQNVTFRCDPISEHNRLYWYRQTLGQGPEFLTYFQNEAQLEKSRLLSDRFSAERPKGSFSTLEIQRTEQGDSAMYLCASSLARGGNMNTEAFFGQGTRLTVV.

The V and J genes are TRBV7-2 and TRBJ2-5; 12 bases match TRBD2. The CDR3 totals 17 residues. Trimming removed 5 bases from V and 4 bases from J; junction bases left unmatched: 11. CDR1 SGHTA and CDR2 FQGNSA come from the germline V gene. The CDR3 DNA reads as TGTGCCAGCAGCCGCCCTTATCTAGCGGGGGGGATAGAGACCCAGTACTTC. Translating gives CASSRPYLAGGIETQYF. The full variable domain, rest sourced from reference TRBV7-2 and TRBJ2-5, is GAGVSQSPSNKVTEKGKDVELRCDPISGHTALYWYRQSLGQGLEFLIYFQGNSAPDKSGLPSDRFSAERTGGSVSTLTIQRTQQEDSAVYLCASSRPYLAGGIETQYFGPGTRLLVL.

The V call is TRBV11-2, the J call TRBJ1-4, with D perhaps TRBD1 (6 bases). Deletions cut 5 bases from V and 8 bases from J, with 18 bases between. CDR3 length equals 15 residues. Germline CDR1 reads SGHAT; CDR2 reads FQNNGV. In DNA form, the CDR3 reads TGTGCCAGCAGCCGTAACCAGGGGATGTCGGAAAAACTGTTTTTT. This sequence encodes CASSRNQGMSEKLFF.